The rows below give T cell receptor beta chains drawn from one sample of a study of cytomegalovirus exposure and HLA in healthy donors. Here immunoSEQ multiplex PCR was the method, and the copy in TCRdb shows in-frame clones only, minus some. The sample lists around 110,000 clones, roughly 90% occurring once. Sequencing was carried out using PBMCs. The receptors were sampled from a woman under 30 in good health and CMV-seropositive. The CDR3 runs from the conserved cysteine through the conserved F or W. The order of the fields is J gene, V gene, CDR3 protein.

TRBJ2-7	TRBV5-4	CASSHGDRSYEQYF
TRBJ2-5	TRBV7-6	CASSLGASQETQYF
TRBJ2-5	TRBV4-1	CASSQETGRGSQETQYF
TRBJ2-3	TRBV5-1	CASSLAGTEGDTQYF
TRBJ1-5	TRBV6-6	CASRNTGDNQPQHF
TRBJ2-7	TRBV27	CASSSGNRGDEQYF
TRBJ1-1	TRBV27	CASSPRSVKGATEAFF
TRBJ2-5	TRBV11-2	CASSPWEGQETQYF
TRBJ1-2	TRBV10-2	CASSEWDRTNYGYTF
TRBJ2-7	TRBV7-2	CASQRGSYEQYF
TRBJ2-3	TRBV18	CASSPTSELSTDTQYF
TRBJ2-4	TRBV7-2	CASSLVLQGVQAKNIQYF
TRBJ1-1	TRBV5-6	CASSSVKQGWVKGVTEAFF
TRBJ1-4	TRBV6-4	CASSATGTGPEKLFF
TRBJ2-2	TRBV5-1	CASSPWTSGGWNTGELFF
TRBJ1-1	TRBV12-5	CASGYSRGPAMGTEAFF
TRBJ2-5	TRBV5-1	CASSTGQGAWVETQYF
TRBJ1-2	TRBV15	CATSKGQGPYNGYTF
TRBJ1-5	TRBV19	CASSISSRGLQPQHF
TRBJ1-6	TRBV28	CASSPWTENSPLHF
TRBJ1-2	TRBV2	CASTSSPGSDGYTF
TRBJ2-3	TRBV6-5	CASSRTGGTDTQYF
TRBJ2-3	TRBV7-2	CASSLLAQGTDTQYF
TRBJ1-1	TRBV10-3	CAISTGGTEAFF
TRBJ2-1	TRBV6-1	CASSAGLAGGYNEQFF
TRBJ2-5	TRBV2	CASGGSSLGETQYF
TRBJ1-6	TRBV27	CASSYNRGGNSPLHF
TRBJ2-1	TRBV7-2	CASSLDGGGAYNEQFF
TRBJ1-3	TRBV25-1	CASRRGTGNTIYF
TRBJ1-2	TRBV29-1	CSVAGTGARGYTF
TRBJ2-7	TRBV7-7	CASSLSAGSYEQYF
TRBJ1-2	TRBV29-1	CSGITGGSNYGYTF
TRBJ1-1	TRBV4-3	CASSRTGTNTEAFF
TRBJ2-1	TRBV6-5	CASSYGAGGAYNEQFF
TRBJ1-2	TRBV4-3	CASSQDTARSGYTF
TRBJ1-5	TRBV6-5	CASSYTGDSNQPQHF
TRBJ2-1	TRBV2	CASRRGRNNEQFF
TRBJ2-5	TRBV27	CASGYRGEETQYF
TRBJ2-5	TRBV6-5	CASSYYGGETQYF
TRBJ1-4	TRBV28	CASSPAGEKLFF